This T cell receptor (beta chain) was retrieved from a study of T cell repertoires in cytomegalovirus infection. Findings and caveats of the study: Carriers of CMV plus the relevant HLA were identified by cumulative public TCR beta family frequency. CMV-specific HLA-C-restricted TCR beta clonotypes dominated the ex vivo response.

MiXCR, run by TCRdb on the reads, gives a single entry per CDR3 protein. The table includes hundreds of thousands of distinct CDR3 sequences, approximately 25% detected once. This CDR3 spans 16 amino acids. V shed 5 bases and J 1 base; nucleotides not matched to a gene: 7. Germline CDR1 SGHVS, CDR2 FQNEAQ. This clonotype has at least ten counts. Its antigen is unknown. This TCR came from a human donor in good health (CMV status not recorded). Some clones in this sample may be carry-over from other donors' samples. The chain is built from TRBV7-8 and TRBJ1-5; 8 nucleotides match TRBD1. Material for sequencing was CD8+ T cells from PBMCs. The CDR3 nucleotides are TGTGCCAGCAGCGACAGGGGAATGGGGAGCAATCAGCCCCAGCATTTT. Residues: CASSDRGMGSNQPQHF.